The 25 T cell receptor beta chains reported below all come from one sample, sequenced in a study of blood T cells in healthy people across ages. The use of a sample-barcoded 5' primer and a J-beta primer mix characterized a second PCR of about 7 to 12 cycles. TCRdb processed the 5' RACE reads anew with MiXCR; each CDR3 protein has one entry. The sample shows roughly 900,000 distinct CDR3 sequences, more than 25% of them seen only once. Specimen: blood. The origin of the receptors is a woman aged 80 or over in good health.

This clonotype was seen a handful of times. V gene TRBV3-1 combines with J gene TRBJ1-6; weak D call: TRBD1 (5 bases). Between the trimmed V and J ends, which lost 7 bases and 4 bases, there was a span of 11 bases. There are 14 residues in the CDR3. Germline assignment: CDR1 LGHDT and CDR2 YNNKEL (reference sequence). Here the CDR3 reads CASTLSGYNSPLHF. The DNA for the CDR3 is TGTGCCAGCACCCTCTCAGGGTATAATTCACCCCTCCACTTT.

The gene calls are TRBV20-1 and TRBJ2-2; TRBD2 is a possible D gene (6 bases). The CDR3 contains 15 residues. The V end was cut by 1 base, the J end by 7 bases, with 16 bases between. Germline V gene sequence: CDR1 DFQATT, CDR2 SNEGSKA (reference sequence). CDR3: CSARVVGRDFGELFF. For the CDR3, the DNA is TGCAGTGCTAGAGTGGTGGGTCGGGACTTCGGGGAGCTGTTTTTT.

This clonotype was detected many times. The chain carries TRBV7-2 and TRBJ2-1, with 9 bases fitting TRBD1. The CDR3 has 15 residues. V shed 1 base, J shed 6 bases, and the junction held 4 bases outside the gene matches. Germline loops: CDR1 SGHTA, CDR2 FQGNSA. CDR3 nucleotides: TGTGCCAGCAGCTTAGTATCGGGACAGGGCAATGAGCAGTTCTTC. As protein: CASSLVSGQGNEQFF.

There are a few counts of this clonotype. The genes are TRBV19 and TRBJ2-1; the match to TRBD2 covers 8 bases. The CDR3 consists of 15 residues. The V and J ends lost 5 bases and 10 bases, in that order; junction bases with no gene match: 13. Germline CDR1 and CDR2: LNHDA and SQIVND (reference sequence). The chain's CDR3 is CASSHGSGGRGEQFF. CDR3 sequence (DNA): TGTGCCAGTAGTCACGGCAGCGGGGGCCGAGGCGAGCAGTTCTTC. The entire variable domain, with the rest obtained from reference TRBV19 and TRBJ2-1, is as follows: DGGITQSPKYLFRKEGQNVTLSCEQNLNHDAMYWYRQDPGQGLRLIYYSQIVNDFQKGDIAEGYSVSREKKESFPLTVTSAQKNPTAFYLCASSHGSGGRGEQFFGPGTRLTVL.

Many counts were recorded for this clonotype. This CDR3 reads CASSSGFTETQYF. For the CDR3, the DNA is TGTGCCAGCAGCTCAGGGTTTACAGAGACCCAGTACTTC. V and J are TRBV7-2 and TRBJ2-5, with D perhaps matching TRBD1 (5 bases). Trimming pared 4 bases from V and 4 bases from J, leaving 10 bases between. CDR3 length: 13 amino acids. CDR1 and CDR2 (germline): SGHTA, FQGNSA.

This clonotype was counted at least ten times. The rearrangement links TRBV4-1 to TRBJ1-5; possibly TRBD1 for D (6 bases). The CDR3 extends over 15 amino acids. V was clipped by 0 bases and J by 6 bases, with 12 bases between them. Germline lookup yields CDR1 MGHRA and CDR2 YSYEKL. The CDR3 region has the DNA TGCGCCAGCAGCCAAGAAGGGATCAGGGGTCAGCCCCAGCATTTT. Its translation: CASSQEGIRGQPQHF.

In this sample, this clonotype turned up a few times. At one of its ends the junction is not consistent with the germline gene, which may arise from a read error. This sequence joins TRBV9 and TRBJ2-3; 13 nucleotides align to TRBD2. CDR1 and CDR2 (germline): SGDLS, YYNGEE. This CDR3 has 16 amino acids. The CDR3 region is CACSVGTSGESDTQYF. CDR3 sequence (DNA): TGTGCCTGCAGCGTCGGGACTAGCGGGGAATCAGATACGCAGTATTTT.

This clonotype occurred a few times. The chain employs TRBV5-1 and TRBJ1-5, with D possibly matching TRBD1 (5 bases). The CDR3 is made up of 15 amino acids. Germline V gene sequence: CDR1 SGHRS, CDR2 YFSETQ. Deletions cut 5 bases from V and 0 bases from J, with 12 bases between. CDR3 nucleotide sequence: TGCGCCAGCAGACGGGACGTAAATAGCAATCAGCCCCAGCATTTT. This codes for CASRRDVNSNQPQHF.

This chain's CDR3 is CAWSRGGNTGELFF. Written as DNA, the CDR3 is TGTGCCTGGAGTAGAGGCGGGAACACCGGGGAGCTGTTTTTT. This rearrangement joins TRBV30 to TRBJ2-2, with D hard to call. CDR3 size: 14 residues. CDR1 GTSNPN and CDR2 SVGIG come from the germline V gene (reference sequence). Trimming took off 2 bases at V and 1 base at J, with 8 bases between the two ends.

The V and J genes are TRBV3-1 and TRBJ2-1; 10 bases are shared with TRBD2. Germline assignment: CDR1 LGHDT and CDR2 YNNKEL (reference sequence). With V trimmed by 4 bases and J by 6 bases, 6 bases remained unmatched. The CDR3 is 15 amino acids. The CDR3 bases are TGTGCCAGCAGCCTGCCGGCTAGCGGGGGCAATGAGCAGTTCTTC. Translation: CASSLPASGGNEQFF.

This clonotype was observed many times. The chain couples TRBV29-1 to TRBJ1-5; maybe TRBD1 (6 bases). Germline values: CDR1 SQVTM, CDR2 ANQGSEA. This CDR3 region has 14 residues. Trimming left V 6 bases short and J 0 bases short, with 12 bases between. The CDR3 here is CSVSGTNSNQPQHF. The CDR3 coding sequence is TGCAGCGTCTCCGGGACAAATAGCAATCAGCCCCAGCATTTT.

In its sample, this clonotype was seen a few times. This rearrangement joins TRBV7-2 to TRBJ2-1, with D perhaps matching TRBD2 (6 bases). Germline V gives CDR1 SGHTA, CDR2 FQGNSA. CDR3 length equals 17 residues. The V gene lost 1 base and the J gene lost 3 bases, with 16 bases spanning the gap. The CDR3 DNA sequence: TGTGCCAGCAGCTTAGAAGGCGCTAGCGTAGTCTACAATGAGCAGTTCTTC. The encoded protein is CASSLEGASVVYNEQFF.

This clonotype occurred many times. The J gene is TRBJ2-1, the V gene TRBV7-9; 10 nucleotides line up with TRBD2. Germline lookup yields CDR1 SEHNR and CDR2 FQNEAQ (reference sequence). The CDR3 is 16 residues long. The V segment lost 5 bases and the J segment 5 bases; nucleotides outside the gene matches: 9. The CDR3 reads CASSPTLAGGHNEQFF. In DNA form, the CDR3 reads TGTGCCAGCAGCCCAACCTTAGCGGGGGGCCACAATGAGCAGTTCTTC.

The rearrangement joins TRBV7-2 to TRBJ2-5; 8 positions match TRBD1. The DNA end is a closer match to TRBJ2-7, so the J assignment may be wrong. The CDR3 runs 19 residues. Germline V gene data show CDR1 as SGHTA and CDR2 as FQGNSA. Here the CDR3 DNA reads TGTGCCAGCAGCTTACGAGCGGTGGGTGGGGACAGGAATACCTACGAGCAGTACTTC. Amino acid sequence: CASSLRAVGGDRNTYEQYF.

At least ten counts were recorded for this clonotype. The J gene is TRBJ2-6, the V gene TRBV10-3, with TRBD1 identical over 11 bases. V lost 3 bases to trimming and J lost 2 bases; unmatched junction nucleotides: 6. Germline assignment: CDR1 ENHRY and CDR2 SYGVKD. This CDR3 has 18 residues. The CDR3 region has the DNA TGTGCCATCAGTGATCCGGGACAGGGGGGCCCTGGGGCCAACGTCCTGACTTTC. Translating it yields CAISDPGQGGPGANVLTF.

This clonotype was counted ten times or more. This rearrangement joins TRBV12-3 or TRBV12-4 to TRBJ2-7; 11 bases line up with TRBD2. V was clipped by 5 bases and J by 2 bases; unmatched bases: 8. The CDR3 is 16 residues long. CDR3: CASSRKGLAVTYEQYF. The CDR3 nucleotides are TGTGCCAGCAGTCGTAAGGGACTAGCGGTAACCTACGAGCAGTACTTC.

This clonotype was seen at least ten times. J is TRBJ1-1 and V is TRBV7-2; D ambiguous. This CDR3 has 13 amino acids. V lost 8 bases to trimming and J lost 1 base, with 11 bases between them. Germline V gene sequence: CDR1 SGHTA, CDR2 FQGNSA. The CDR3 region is CASHRQSNTEAFF. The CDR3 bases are TGTGCCAGCCATAGACAATCGAACACTGAAGCTTTCTTT.

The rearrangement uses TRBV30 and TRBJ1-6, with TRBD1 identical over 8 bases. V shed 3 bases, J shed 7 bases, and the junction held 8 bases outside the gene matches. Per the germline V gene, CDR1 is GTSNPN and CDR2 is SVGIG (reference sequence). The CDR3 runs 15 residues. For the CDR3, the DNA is TGTGCCTGGAGCGCAGGGGGCGCAAGGAATTCACCCCTCCACTTT. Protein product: CAWSAGGARNSPLHF.

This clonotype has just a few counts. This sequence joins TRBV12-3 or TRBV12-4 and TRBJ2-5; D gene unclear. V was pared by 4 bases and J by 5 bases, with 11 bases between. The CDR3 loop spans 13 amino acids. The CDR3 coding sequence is TGTGCCAGCAGTTCGACTCGTTGGGAGACCCAGTACTTC. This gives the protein CASSSTRWETQYF.

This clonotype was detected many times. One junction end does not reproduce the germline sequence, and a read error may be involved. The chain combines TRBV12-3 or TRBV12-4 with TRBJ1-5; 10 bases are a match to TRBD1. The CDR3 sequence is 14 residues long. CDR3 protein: CASSATGGKQPQHF. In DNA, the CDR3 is TGTGCCAGCAGCGCGACAGGGGGCAAACAGCCCCAGCATTTT.

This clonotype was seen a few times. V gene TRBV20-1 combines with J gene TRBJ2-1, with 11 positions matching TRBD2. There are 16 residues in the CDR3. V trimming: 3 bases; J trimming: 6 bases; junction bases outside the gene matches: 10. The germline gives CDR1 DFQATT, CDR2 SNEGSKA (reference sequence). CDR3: CSARPSGLAGGNEQFF. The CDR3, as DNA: TGCAGTGCTAGGCCAAGTGGGCTAGCGGGGGGCAATGAGCAGTTCTTC.

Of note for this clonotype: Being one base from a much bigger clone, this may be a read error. The CDR3 sequence is CASPPTRPPSTTDTQYF. CDR3 DNA sequence: TGTGCCAGCCCACCAACAAGACCGCCCAGCACCACAGATACGCAGTATTTT. This chain links TRBV18 with TRBJ2-3; unclear D gene. The CDR3 runs 17 residues. Germline-derived CDR1 and CDR2 are KGHSH and LQKENI.

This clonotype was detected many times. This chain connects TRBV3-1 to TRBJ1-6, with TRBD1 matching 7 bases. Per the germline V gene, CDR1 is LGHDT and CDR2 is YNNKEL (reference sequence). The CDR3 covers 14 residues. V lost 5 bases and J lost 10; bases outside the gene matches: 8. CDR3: CASSETGQASPLHF. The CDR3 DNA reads TGTGCCAGCAGCGAAACTGGACAGGCATCACCCCTCCACTTT.

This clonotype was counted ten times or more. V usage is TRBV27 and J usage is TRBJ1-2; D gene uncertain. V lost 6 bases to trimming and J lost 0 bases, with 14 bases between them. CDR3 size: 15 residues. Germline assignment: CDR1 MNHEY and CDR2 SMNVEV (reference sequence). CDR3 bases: TGTGCCAGCAGATCCTCTCCCGGGGCTAACTATGGCTACACCTTC. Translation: CASRSSPGANYGYTF.

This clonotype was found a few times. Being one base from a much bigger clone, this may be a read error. The CDR3 coding sequence is TGTGCCAGCAGCCAGAGGACGGTAGCGGGGAGATCCTACAATGAGCAGTTCTTC. This sequence encodes CASSQRTVAGRSYNEQFF. The chain joins TRBV3-1 to TRBJ2-1; 8 bases match TRBD2. Unmatched junction bases numbered 11, after V lost 3 bases and J lost 1 base. The length of the CDR3 is 18 residues. CDR1 is LGHDT and CDR2 is YNNKEL in the germline V gene (reference sequence).